One sample yielded the 16 T cell receptor beta chains listed below, sequenced in a study of T cells in women clearing cervical HPV infection. Assay used: immunoSEQ multiplex PCR; TCRdb lists only in-frame clones, some missing. This sample carries 40,000 to 55,000 clones, with about 0.94% going to the ten biggest clones. Sequenced input: blood buffy coat. These receptors all come from a woman between 18 and 70 years old with a cervical HPV16 infection that either progressed to CIN3+ or cleared (not recorded which).

On this clone: The sequence runs out 3 residues before the end of the CDR3; the remainder is reconstructed from the germline J gene. The chain employs TRBV5-1 and TRBJ2-3, with a weak D call TRBD1 (6 bases). The CDR3 extends over 15 amino acids. Per germline, CDR1 SGHRS and CDR2 YFSETQ. This CDR3 reads CASSLDGGTNQPQYF. The CDR3 bases that were read are TGCGCCAGCAGTCTCGATGGGGGCACCAATCAGCCG. Full variable domain (rest looked up from reference TRBV5-1 and TRBJ2-3): KAGVTQTPRYLIKTRGQQVTLSCSPISGHRSVSWYQQTPGQGLQFLFEYFSETQRNKGNFPGRFSGRQFSNSRSEMNVSTLELGDSALYLCASSLDGGTNQPQYFGPGTRLTVL.

Notes on this clone: The CDR3 is cut off 3 residues early in the read; its end comes from the germline J gene. The chain employs TRBV19 and TRBJ2-3; perhaps TRBD1 as D (6 bases). The CDR3 runs to 13 residues. Germline assignment: CDR1 LNHDA and CDR2 SQIVND (reference sequence). The CDR3 is CASSIGQQETQYF. Incomplete CDR3 DNA: TGTGCCAGTAGTATTGGACAGCAAGAGACG.

As to this clone: With the read ending 3 residues before the CDR3 end, the germline J gene is used to fill in that end. The J gene is TRBJ2-7, the V gene TRBV11-1; 7 bases match TRBD2. With V trimmed by 3 bases and J by 2 bases, 7 bases remained unmatched. The germline CDR1 and CDR2 sequences are SGHAT and FQDESV (reference sequence). This CDR3 region has 15 residues. The CDR3 DNA, read in part, is TGTGCCAGCAGCTTTTTTGCCGGGACTACCTACGAG. Translated: CASSFFAGTTYE. The CDR3 in its entirety is CASSFFAGTTYEQYF.

Worth noting for this clone: The read comes to an end 3 residues before the CDR3 does, leaving the germline J gene to fill in the end. This chain uses TRBV10-3 with TRBJ2-5; 8 nucleotides match TRBD2. Germline V lookup: CDR1 ENHRY, CDR2 SYGVKD. The CDR3 consists of 14 residues. Trimming at V came to 5 bases and at J to 5 bases, leaving 7 bases not matched to a gene. The part of the CDR3 DNA that was read is TGTGCCATCAGTAGCGGGGGTACGCTGGAGACC. This sequence encodes CAISSGGTLET. The complete CDR3 protein is CAISSGGTLETQYF.

A word on this clone: The read is 3 residues too short to cover the CDR3 end, so that end is filled in from the germline J gene. This chain uses TRBV27 with TRBJ1-2; D ambiguous. This CDR3 is 13 amino acids long. Trimming cost V 1 base and J 2 bases, with 5 bases left between them. CDR1 and CDR2 (germline): MNHEY, SMNVEV (reference sequence). CDR3 loop: CASSLWQNYGYTF. CDR3 DNA (partial): TGTGCCAGCAGTTTATGGCAGAACTATGGC.

Concerning this clone: A read error may account for a junction end that differs from germline. The CDR3 end is not reached by the read, which stops 3 residues before it; the germline J gene fills it in. The chain recombines TRBV19 with TRBJ1-3; D is uncertain. Germline V gene data show CDR1 as LNHDA and CDR2 as SQIVND (reference sequence). The CDR3 sequence is 13 residues long. The CDR3 sequence is CASSIDRGNTIYF. The covered CDR3 bases are TGTGCCAGTAGTATAGATCGCGGAAACACA.

A note on this clone: With the read ending 3 residues before the CDR3 end, the germline J gene is used to fill in that end. This sequence joins TRBV2 and TRBJ2-4; 8 nucleotides match TRBD1. The germline gives CDR1 SNHLY, CDR2 FYNNEI. The CDR3 is made up of 14 amino acids. Partial CDR3 DNA: TGTGCCAGCAGTCCAGGACAGGGCCTCTATGGT. It translates to CASSPGQGLYG. In full, the CDR3 is CASSPGQGLYGQYF. The full variable domain, with the rest looked up from reference TRBV2 and TRBJ2-4, is EPEVTQTPSHQVTQMGQEVILRCVPISNHLYFYWYRQILGQKVEFLVSFYNNEISEKSEIFDDQFSVERPDGSNFTLKIRSTKLEDSAMYFCASSPGQGLYGQYFGAGTRLSVL.

Concerning this clone: The sequenced fragment ends 3 residues before the CDR3 boundary, so the rest is inferred from the germline J gene. The V and J genes are TRBV20-1 and TRBJ2-2; 9 nucleotides agree with TRBD2. V shed 0 bases, J shed 7 bases, and the junction held 6 bases outside the gene matches. Germline V gives CDR1 DFQATT, CDR2 SNEGSKA (reference sequence). This CDR3 region has 15 residues. The CDR3 sequence is CSARDSGSGGGELFF. CDR3 DNA (partial): TGCAGTGCTAGAGATTCGGGTAGCGGGGGCGGGGAG.

On this clone: The read comes to an end 3 residues before the CDR3 does, leaving the germline J gene to fill in the end. The chain joins TRBV20-1 to TRBJ1-1, with D uncertain. The CDR3 is 14 residues long. The germline gives CDR1 DFQATT, CDR2 SNEGSKA (reference sequence). With 1 base removed from V and 2 bases from J, the gap between germline ends came to 11 bases. Partial CDR3 DNA: TGCAGTGCTAGAGTAGCGCAGGAAAACACTGAA. Its protein is CSARVAQENTE. The full-length CDR3 reads as CSARVAQENTEAFF.

In regard to this clone: The read gets to within 3 residues of the CDR3 end, and the germline J gene fills in the rest. This chain links TRBV10-3 with TRBJ2-2; 7 bases are a match to TRBD1. The CDR3 has 14 amino acids. V lost 10 bases to trimming and J lost 0 bases; unmatched junction nucleotides: 5. The germline V gene encodes CDR1 ENHRY and CDR2 SYGVKD. The CDR3 protein is CATRGQSNTGELFF. Incomplete CDR3 DNA: TGTGCCACCAGGGGACAGTCGAACACCGGGGAG.

Turning to this clone: The CDR3 end falls 3 residues outside the read, so it is completed with the germline J gene. The gene calls are TRBV11-2 and TRBJ1-1; 9 bases line up with TRBD1. Germline CDR1 SGHAT, CDR2 FQNNGV. The CDR3 is made up of 14 amino acids. V dropped 8 bases and J dropped 1; count of bases not matched to a gene: 5. Partial CDR3 DNA: TGTGCCAGCGGAACGGGACAGGGGAACACTGAA. It yields the protein CASGTGQGNTE. The full CDR3 protein reads CASGTGQGNTEAFF.

Note on this clone: The CDR3 end lies 3 residues beyond the end of the read and is filled in from the germline J gene. Other DNA sequences within the sample encode an identical CDR3. The chain employs TRBV20-1 and TRBJ2-1; 7 nucleotides match TRBD1. The CDR3 totals 13 residues. Germline assignment: CDR1 DFQATT and CDR2 SNEGSKA (reference sequence). J was trimmed by 4 bases and V by 5 bases; bases with no gene match: 5. CDR3 protein: CSAPRDRYNEQFF. CDR3 DNA, as far as it was read: TGCAGTGCTCCCCGGGACAGATACAATGAG.

About this clone: The read comes to an end 3 residues before the CDR3 does, leaving the germline J gene to fill in the end. This chain joins TRBV10-3 and TRBJ1-2, with D possibly matching TRBD1 (5 bases). CDR1 is ENHRY and CDR2 is SYGVKD in the germline V gene. Trimming pared 7 bases from V and 4 bases from J, leaving 13 bases between. The CDR3 consists of 13 residues. The covered CDR3 bases are TGTGCCATCAAGGGGCCCGCCCCCTATGGC. The encoded protein is CAIKGPAPYG. The whole CDR3 sequence is CAIKGPAPYGYTF.

A remark on this clone: Read data end 3 residues before the CDR3 end; the end is taken from the germline J gene. The chain recombines TRBV20-1 with TRBJ1-2; D is unresolved. This CDR3 contains 13 residues. V was pared by 3 bases and J by 3 bases, with 11 bases between. The germline V gene encodes CDR1 DFQATT and CDR2 SNEGSKA (reference sequence). The CDR3: CSARAQADYGYTF. The DNA read from the CDR3 is TGCAGTGCTAGGGCGCAGGCTGACTATGGC.

A note on this clone: The missing CDR3 end, 3 residues past where the read stops, is filled in from the germline J gene. The chain combines TRBV19 with TRBJ2-3; D is perhaps TRBD1 (6 bases). CDR3 length: 14 amino acids. Germline CDR1 is LNHDA and CDR2 is SQIVND (reference sequence). Trimming stripped 3 bases from V and 6 bases from J, with 13 bases between. The sequenced CDR3 bases are TGTGCCAGTAGTATGTTGACAGGAAGGGATACG. Translating it yields CASSMLTGRDT. The full-length CDR3 reads as CASSMLTGRDTQYF.

With regard to this clone: The read ends 3 residues early relative to the CDR3; the germline J gene fills the gap. This CDR3 is also generated by other DNA sequences in the sample. This chain uses TRBV7-9 with TRBJ1-3; D not certain. Per germline, CDR1 SEHNR and CDR2 FQNEAQ (reference sequence). This CDR3 has 15 residues. Trimming removed 5 bases from V and 0 bases from J, with 11 bases in between. The CDR3: CASSADLTSGNTIYF. The covered CDR3 bases are TGTGCCAGCAGCGCCGACTTGACCTCTGGAAACACC.